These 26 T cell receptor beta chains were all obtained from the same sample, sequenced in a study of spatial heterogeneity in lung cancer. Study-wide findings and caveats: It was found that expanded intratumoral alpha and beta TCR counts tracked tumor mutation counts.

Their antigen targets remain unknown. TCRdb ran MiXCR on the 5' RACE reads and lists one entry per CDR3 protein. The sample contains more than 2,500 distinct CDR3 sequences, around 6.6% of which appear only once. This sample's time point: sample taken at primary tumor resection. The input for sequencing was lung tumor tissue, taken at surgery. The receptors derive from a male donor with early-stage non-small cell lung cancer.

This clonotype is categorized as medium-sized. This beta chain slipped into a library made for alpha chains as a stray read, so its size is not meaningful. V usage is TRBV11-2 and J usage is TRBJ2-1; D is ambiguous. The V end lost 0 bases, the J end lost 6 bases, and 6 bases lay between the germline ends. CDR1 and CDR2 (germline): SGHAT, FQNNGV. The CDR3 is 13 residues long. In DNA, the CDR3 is TGTGCCAGCAGCTTAGATTTAACCAATGAGCAGTTCTTC. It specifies CASSLDLTNEQFF.

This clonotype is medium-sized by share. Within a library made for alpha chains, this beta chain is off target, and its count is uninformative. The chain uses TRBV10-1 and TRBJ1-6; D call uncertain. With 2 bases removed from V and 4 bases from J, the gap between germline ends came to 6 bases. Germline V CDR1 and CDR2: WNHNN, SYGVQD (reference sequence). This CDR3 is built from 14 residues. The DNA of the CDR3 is TGCGCCAGCAGTGAGGGACGGTATAATTCACCCCTCCACTTT. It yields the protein CASSEGRYNSPLHF.

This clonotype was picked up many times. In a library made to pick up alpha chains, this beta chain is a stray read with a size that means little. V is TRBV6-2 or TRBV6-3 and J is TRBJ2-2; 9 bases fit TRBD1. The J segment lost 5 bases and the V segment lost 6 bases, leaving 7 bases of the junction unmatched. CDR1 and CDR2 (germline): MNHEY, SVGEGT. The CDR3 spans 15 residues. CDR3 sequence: CASSQQGARTGELFF. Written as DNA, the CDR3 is TGTGCCAGCAGCCAACAGGGGGCGCGTACCGGGGAGCTGTTTTTT.

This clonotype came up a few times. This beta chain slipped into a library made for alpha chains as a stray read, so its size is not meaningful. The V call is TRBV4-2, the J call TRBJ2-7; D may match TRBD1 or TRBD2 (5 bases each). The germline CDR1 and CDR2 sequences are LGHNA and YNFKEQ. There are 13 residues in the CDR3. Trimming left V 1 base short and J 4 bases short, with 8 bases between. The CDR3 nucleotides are TGTGCCAGCAGCCAAGGAGGGGCGTACGAGCAGTACTTC. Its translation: CASSQGGAYEQYF.

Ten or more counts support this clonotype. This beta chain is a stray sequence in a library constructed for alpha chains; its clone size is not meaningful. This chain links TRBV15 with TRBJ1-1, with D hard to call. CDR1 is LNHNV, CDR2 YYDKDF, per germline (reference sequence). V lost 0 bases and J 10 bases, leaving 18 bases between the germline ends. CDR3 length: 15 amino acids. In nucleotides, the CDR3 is TGTGCCACCAGCAGAGATATTTACGGAGAGGGAGTAGCTTTCTTT. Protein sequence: CATSRDIYGEGVAFF.

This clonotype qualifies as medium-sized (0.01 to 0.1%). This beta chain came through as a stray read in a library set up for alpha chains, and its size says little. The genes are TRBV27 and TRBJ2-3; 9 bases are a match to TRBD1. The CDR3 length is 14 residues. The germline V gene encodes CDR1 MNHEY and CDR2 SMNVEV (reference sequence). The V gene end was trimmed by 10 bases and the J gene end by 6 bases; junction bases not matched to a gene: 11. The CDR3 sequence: CATTPGTGYDTQYF. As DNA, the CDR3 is TGTGCCACGACCCCCGGGACAGGGTATGATACGCAGTATTTT.

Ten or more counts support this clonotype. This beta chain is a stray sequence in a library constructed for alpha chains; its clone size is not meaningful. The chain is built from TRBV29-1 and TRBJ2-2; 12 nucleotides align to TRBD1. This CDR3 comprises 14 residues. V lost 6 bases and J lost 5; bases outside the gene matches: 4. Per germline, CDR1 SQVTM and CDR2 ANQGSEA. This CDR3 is CSVRDRGRTGELFF. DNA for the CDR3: TGCAGCGTGCGGGACAGGGGGCGAACCGGGGAGCTGTTTTTT.

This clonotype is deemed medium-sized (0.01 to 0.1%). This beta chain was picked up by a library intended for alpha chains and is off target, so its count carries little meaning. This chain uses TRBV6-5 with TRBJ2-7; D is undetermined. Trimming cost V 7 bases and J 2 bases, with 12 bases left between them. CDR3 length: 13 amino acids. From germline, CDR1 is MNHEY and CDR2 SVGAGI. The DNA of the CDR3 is TGTGCCAGCAAACGGGTAGGGCCCTACGAGCAGTACTTC. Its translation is CASKRVGPYEQYF.

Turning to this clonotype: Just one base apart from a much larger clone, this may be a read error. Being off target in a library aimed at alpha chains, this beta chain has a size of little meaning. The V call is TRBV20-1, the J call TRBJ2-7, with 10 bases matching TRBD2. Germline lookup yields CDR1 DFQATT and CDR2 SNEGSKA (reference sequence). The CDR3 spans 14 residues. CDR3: CSAPLAGPPYGQYF. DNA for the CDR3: TGCAGTGCCCCACTAGCGGGACCCCCCTACGGGCAGTACTTC.

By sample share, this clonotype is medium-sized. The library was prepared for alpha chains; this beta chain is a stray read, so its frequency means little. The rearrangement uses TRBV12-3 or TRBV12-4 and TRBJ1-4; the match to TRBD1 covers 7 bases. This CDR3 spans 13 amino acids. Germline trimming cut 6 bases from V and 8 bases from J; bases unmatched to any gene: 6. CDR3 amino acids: CASRPTGEEKLFF. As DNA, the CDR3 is TGTGCCAGCAGACCCACAGGGGAGGAAAAACTGTTTTTT.

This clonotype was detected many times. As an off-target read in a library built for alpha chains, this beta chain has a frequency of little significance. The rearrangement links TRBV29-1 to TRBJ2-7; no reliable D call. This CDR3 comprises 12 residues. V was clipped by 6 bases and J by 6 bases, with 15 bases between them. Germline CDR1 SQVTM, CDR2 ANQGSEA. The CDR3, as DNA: TGCAGCGTCCGATTCCAGTGGGGCGAGCAGTACTTC. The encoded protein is CSVRFQWGEQYF.

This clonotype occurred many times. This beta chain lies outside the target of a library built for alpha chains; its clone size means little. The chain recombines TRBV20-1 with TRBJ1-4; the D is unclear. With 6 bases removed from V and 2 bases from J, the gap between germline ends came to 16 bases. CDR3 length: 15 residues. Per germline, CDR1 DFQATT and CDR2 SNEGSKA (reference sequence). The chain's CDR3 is CSAPNPGSTNEKLFF. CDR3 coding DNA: TGCAGTGCCCCAAATCCCGGGAGTACTAATGAAAAACTGTTTTTT.

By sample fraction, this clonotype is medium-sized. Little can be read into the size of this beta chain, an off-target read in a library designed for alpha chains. The CDR3 DNA follows: TGTGCCAGCAGCGTAGATCCTGGACTAGCGGCTAATGAGCAGTTCTTC. Its translation: CASSVDPGLAANEQFF. The J gene is TRBJ2-1, the V gene TRBV9; the match to TRBD2 covers 10 bases. V lost 0 bases to trimming and J lost 7 bases; unmatched junction nucleotides: 7. Germline CDR1 SGDLS, CDR2 YYNGEE. This CDR3 contains 16 residues.

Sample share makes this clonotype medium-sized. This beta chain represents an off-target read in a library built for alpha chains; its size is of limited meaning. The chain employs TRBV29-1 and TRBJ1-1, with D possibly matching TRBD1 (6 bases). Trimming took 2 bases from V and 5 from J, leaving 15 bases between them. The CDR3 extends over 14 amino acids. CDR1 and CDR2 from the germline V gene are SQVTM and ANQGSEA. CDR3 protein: CSVEKQGGGTEAFF. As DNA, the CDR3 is TGCAGCGTTGAAAAACAGGGAGGGGGGACTGAAGCTTTCTTT.

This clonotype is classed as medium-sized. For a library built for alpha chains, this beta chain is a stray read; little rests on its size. The CDR3 nucleotides read TGTGCCAGTAGTCCGGGACAGGGGAACACCGGGGAGCTGTTTTTT. This encodes CASSPGQGNTGELFF. The gene calls are TRBV19 and TRBJ2-2; 9 bases agree with TRBD1. CDR1 and CDR2 from the germline V gene are LNHDA and SQIVND (reference sequence). The CDR3 is 15 residues long. Germline trimming cut 5 bases from V and 1 base from J; bases unmatched to any gene: 2.

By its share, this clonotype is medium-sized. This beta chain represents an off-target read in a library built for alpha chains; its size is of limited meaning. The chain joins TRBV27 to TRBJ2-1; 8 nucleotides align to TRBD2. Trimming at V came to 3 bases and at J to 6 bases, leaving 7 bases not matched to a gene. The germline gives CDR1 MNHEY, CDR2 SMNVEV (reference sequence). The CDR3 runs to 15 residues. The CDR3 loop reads CASSLWLAGPNEQFF. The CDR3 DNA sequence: TGTGCCAGCAGTTTGTGGCTAGCGGGCCCCAATGAGCAGTTCTTC.

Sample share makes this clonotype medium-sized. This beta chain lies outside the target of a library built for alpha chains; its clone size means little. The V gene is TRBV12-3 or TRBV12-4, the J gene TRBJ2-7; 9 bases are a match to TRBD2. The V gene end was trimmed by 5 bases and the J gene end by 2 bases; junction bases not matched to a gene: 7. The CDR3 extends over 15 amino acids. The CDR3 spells CASSAGGAVPYEQYF. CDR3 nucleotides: TGTGCCAGCAGTGCGGGGGGGGCAGTTCCCTACGAGCAGTACTTC.

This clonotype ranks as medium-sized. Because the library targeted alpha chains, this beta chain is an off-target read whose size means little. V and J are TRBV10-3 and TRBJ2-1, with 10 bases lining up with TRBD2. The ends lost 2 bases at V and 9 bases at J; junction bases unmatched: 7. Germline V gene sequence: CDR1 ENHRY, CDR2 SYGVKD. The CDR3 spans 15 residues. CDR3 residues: CAISEGLAGVGEQFF. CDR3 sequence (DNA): TGTGCCATCAGTGAGGGGCTAGCGGGAGTTGGTGAGCAGTTCTTC.

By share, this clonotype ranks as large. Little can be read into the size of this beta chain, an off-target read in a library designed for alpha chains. The CDR3 DNA follows: TGCAGCGTTGGTGGGACAGGGGTAACGAACGAGCAGTACTTC. Its translation: CSVGGTGVTNEQYF. This sequence joins TRBV29-1 and TRBJ2-7; 10 nucleotides line up with TRBD1. Germline V gene lookup returns CDR1 SQVTM and CDR2 ANQGSEA. The CDR3 consists of 14 residues. Germline trimming cut 4 bases from V and 5 bases from J; bases unmatched to any gene: 8.

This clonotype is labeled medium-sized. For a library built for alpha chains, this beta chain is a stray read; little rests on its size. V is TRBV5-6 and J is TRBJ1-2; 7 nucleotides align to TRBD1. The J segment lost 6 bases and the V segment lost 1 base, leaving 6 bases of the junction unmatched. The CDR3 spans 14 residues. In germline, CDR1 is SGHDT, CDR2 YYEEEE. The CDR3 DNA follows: TGTGCCAGCAGCTTGCCGACAGGGTCTGATGGCTACACCTTC. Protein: CASSLPTGSDGYTF. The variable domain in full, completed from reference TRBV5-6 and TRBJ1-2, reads DAGVTQSPTHLIKTRGQQVTLRCSPKSGHDTVSWYQQALGQGPQFIFQYYEEEERQRGNFPDRFSGHQFPNYSSELNVNALLLGDSALYLCASSLPTGSDGYTFGSGTRLTVV.

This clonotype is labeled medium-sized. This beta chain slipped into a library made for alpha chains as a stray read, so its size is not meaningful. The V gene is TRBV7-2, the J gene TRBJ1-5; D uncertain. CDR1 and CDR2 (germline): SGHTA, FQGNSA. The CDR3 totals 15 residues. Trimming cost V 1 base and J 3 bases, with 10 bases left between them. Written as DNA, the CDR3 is TGTGCCAGCAGCTTAGGGCCGACTTCCAATCAGCCCCAGCATTTT. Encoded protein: CASSLGPTSNQPQHF.

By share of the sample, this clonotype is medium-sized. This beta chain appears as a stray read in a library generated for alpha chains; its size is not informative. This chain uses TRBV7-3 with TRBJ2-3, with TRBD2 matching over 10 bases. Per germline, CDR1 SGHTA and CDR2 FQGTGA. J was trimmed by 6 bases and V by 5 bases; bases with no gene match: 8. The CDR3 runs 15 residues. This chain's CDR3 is CASSQASGRGDTQYF. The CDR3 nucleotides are TGTGCCAGCAGCCAAGCCAGCGGGAGGGGCGATACGCAGTATTTT. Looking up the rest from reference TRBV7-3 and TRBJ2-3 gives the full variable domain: GAGVSQTPSNKVTEKGKYVELRCDPISGHTALYWYRQSLGQGPEFLIYFQGTGAADDSGLPNDRFFAVRPEGSVSTLKIQRTERGDSAVYLCASSQASGRGDTQYFGPGTRLTVL.

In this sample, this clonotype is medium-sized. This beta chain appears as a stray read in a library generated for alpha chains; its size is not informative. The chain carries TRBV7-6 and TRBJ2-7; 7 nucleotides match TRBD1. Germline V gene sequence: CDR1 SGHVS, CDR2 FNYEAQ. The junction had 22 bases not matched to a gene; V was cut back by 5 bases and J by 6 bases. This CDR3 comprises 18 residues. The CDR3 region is CASSRMSSTTGSGGEQYF. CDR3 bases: TGTGCCAGCAGCCGCATGTCCTCGACGACAGGGTCCGGAGGCGAGCAGTACTTC.

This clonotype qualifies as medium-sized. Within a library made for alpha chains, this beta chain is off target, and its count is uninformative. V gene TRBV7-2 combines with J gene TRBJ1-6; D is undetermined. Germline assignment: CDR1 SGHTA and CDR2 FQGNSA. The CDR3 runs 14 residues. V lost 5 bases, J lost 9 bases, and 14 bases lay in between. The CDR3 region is CASSHPRRPSPLHF. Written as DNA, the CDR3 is TGTGCCAGCAGCCACCCCAGGAGGCCTTCACCCCTCCACTTT.

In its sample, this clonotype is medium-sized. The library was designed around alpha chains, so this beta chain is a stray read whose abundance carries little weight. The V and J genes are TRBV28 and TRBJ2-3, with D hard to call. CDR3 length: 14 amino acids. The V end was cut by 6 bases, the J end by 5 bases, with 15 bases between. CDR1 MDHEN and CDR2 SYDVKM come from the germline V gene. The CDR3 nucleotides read TGTGCCAGCAGCACGACTGGTTCTGGAGATACGCAGTATTTT. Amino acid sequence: CASSTTGSGDTQYF.

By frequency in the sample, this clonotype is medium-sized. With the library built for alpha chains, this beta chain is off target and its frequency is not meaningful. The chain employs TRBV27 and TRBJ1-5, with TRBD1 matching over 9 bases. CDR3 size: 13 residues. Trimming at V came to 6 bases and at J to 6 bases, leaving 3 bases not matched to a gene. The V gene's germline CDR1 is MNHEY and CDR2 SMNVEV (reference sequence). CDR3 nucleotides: TGTGCCAGCAGGGGGACAGGGCTTCAGCCCCAGCATTTT. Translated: CASRGTGLQPQHF.